The count of the clone carrying this T cell receptor beta chain is one. The authors' processing: Reference gene primer amplification in the assay estimated nucleated cell counts. TCRdb keeps only in-frame clones here, not all; method: immunoSEQ multiplex PCR. V and J calls and clone size are as listed in that table; D and trimming were resolved from the DNA. The data show around 140,000 clones, roughly 86% seen once. The sample is drawn from a study of blood T cell repertoires in COVID-19. Study at large: Sites in the United States, Italy and Spain provided acute and convalescent COVID-19 samples.

Sample: peripheral blood. The receptor comes from a woman aged 45 to 65 with acute or convalescent COVID-19.

The DNA of the CDR3 is TGCACCAGCAGCCAGATGGAGTCCGGCCTAACTAATGAAAAACTGTTTTTT. It codes for CTSSQMESGLTNEKLFF. The chain carries TRBV1 and TRBJ1-4. TRBV1 is classified as a pseudogene. The CDR3 loop spans 17 amino acids.